There are a few counts of the clone carrying this T cell receptor beta chain. Antigen specificity is unknown. Attachment of unique molecular identifiers to individual cDNA molecules was performed. TCRdb analysed the 5' RACE reads with MiXCR anew, one entry per CDR3 protein. The sample includes roughly 35,000 distinct CDR3 sequences, around 7% of them seen just once. These data belong to a study of early T cells in non-severe SARS-CoV-2 infection. For the study at large: Sequencing targeted bulk RNA from unsorted whole blood, leaving chains unpaired. General observations from the study: There was a bias toward anti-spike CD8 responses in VDJdb matching, which missed private and CD4 specificities.

CDR1 is LNHDA and CDR2 is SQIVND in the germline V gene (reference sequence). The CDR3 loop spans 15 amino acids. Trimming removed 0 bases at V and 0 bases at J, with 6 bases between. Sequencing input: whole blood. J is TRBJ2-1 and V is TRBV19, with unresolved D. This sequence originates from an adult who was a healthcare worker with PCR-confirmed SARS-CoV-2 infection or an uninfected control (not recorded which). This CDR3 reads CASSIDPDSYNEQFF. The CDR3 DNA reads TGTGCCAGTAGTATAGATCCGGACTCCTACAATGAGCAGTTCTTC.